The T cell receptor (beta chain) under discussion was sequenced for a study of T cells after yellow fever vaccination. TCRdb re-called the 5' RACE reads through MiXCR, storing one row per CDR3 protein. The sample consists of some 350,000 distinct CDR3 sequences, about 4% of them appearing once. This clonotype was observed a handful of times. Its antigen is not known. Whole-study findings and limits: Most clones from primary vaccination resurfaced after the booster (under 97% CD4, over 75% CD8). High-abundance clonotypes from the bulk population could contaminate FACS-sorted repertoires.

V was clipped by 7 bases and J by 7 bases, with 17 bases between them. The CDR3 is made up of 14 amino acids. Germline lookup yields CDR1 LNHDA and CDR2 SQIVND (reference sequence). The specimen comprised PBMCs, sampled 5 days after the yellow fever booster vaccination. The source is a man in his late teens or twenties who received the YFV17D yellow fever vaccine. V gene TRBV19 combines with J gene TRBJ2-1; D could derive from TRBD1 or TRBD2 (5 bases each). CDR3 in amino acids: CASKPGPETNEQFF. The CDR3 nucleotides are TGTGCCAGTAAACCGGGACCCGAGACGAATGAGCAGTTCTTC.